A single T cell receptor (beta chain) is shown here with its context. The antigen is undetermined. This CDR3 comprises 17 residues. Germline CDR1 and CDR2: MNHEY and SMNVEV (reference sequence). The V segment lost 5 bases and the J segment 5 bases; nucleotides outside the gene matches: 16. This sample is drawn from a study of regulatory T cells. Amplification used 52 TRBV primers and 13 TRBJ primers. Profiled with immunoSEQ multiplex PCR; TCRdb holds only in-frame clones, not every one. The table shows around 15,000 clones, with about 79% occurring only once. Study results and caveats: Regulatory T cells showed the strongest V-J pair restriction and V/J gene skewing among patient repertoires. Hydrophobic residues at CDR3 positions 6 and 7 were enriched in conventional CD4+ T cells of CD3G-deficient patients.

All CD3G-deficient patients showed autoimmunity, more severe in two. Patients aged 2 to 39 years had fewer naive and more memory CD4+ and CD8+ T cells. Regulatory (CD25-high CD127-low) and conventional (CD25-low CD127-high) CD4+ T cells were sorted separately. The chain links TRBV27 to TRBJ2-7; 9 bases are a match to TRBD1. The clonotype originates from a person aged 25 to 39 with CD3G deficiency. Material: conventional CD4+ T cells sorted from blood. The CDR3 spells CASSRMVPRQGGDEQYF. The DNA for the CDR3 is TGTGCCAGCAGTCGCATGGTCCCGCGACAGGGGGGAGACGAGCAGTACTTC.